One sample yielded the 16 T cell receptor beta chains listed below, sequenced in a study of CD8 T cells in Susac syndrome. Random hexamers were used to reverse transcribe an amount of roughly 0.5 to 1 ug RNA. One entry per CDR3 protein, called by TCRdb with MiXCR from the immunoSEQ multiplex PCR reads. The sample includes roughly 250,000 distinct CDR3 sequences, almost 97% seen only once; the top ten take approximately 0.094%. Sequenced sample: CD4+ T cells from PBMCs. The source of these receptors is a human donor with Susac syndrome.

The rearrangement links TRBV6-5 to TRBJ2-3, with 10 bases that match TRBD2. Germline V lookup: CDR1 MNHEY, CDR2 SVGAGI. After removal of 8 bases from V and 7 bases from J, the junction contained 9 bases not matched to a gene. This CDR3 region has 14 residues. The CDR3 protein is CASQAGGPENTQYF. The CDR3, as DNA: TGTGCCAGCCAAGCGGGAGGGCCGGAAAATACGCAGTATTTT.

This chain joins TRBV14 and TRBJ2-1, with 9 bases identical to TRBD1. V lost 0 bases and J lost 9; bases outside the gene matches: 6. Germline CDR1 SGHDN, CDR2 FVKESK. The CDR3 spans 15 residues. As DNA, the CDR3 is TGTGCCAGCAGCCAAGATGGACAGGGGTGGAGTGAGCAGTTCTTC. Translation: CASSQDGQGWSEQFF.

The chain couples TRBV29-1 to TRBJ2-4; no reliable D call. Trimming pared 3 bases from V and 0 bases from J, leaving 18 bases between. Germline lookup yields CDR1 SQVTM and CDR2 ANQGSEA. CDR3 length: 17 residues. DNA of the CDR3: TGCAGCGTTGACCTCGACACAGAACAACTAGCCAAAAACATTCAGTACTTC. Its protein is CSVDLDTEQLAKNIQYF. Supplemented by reference TRBV29-1 and TRBJ2-4, the full variable domain reads SAVISQKPSRDICQRGTSLTIQCQVDSQVTMMFWYRQQPGQSLTLIATANQGSEATYESGFVIDKFPISRPNLTFSTLTVSNMSPEDSSIYLCSVDLDTEQLAKNIQYFGAGTRLSVL.

The chain uses TRBV14 and TRBJ1-2, with unresolved D. The length of the CDR3 is 13 residues. V dropped 1 base and J dropped 2 bases, with 5 bases sitting between them. Germline lookup yields CDR1 SGHDN and CDR2 FVKESK. The CDR3 is CASSQGFNYGYTF. The CDR3, as DNA: TGTGCCAGCAGCCAAGGGTTCAACTATGGCTACACCTTC.

The rearrangement joins TRBV4-1 to TRBJ1-3; no reliable D call. With 4 bases removed from V and 1 base from J, the gap between germline ends came to 11 bases. This CDR3 spans 15 amino acids. Germline CDR1 and CDR2: MGHRA and YSYEKL. The CDR3 loop reads CASSPRGGSGNTIYF. CDR3 DNA sequence: TGCGCCAGCAGCCCCCGAGGAGGGTCTGGAAACACCATATATTTT.

This chain uses TRBV6-5 with TRBJ2-3; D perhaps matches TRBD1 (5 bases). CDR1 MNHEY and CDR2 SVGAGI come from the germline V gene. This CDR3 is built from 14 residues. The ends were cut back, 6 bases at V and 2 bases at J, with 12 bases in the middle. The CDR3 bases are TGTGCCAGCAGCCTACAGGTACACACAGATACGCAGTATTTT. Protein product: CASSLQVHTDTQYF.

The V call is TRBV7-3, the J call TRBJ2-3, with 8 bases that match TRBD2. Germline CDR1 is SGHTA and CDR2 is FQGTGA. V gave up 6 bases and J gave up 8 bases; unmatched junction bases: 10. The CDR3 sequence is 14 residues long. The CDR3 DNA is TGTGCCAGCAGGAAAGCGGGAGATACCGGTACGCAGTATTTT. Its translation: CASRKAGDTGTQYF.

The chain joins TRBV29-1 to TRBJ2-1; TRBD2 matches at 9 bases. V shed 7 bases and J 8 bases; nucleotides not matched to a gene: 15. The CDR3 has 15 residues. Looked up from germline, CDR1 is SQVTM and CDR2 is ANQGSEA. The CDR3 protein is CSAPPRGRAADEQFF. The CDR3 nucleotides read TGCAGCGCCCCCCCGCGCGGGAGGGCCGCGGATGAGCAGTTCTTC.

The chain joins TRBV5-1 to TRBJ1-4; D gene unclear. CDR3 length: 13 residues. V shed 2 bases and J shed 7 bases, with 9 bases lying between them. Germline V gives CDR1 SGHRS, CDR2 YFSETQ. The CDR3 DNA is TGCGCCAGCAGCTTCCGGGGAGTTGAAAAACTGTTTTTT. Its protein product is CASSFRGVEKLFF.

This clonotype was detected once. This rearrangement joins TRBV3-1 to TRBJ2-4; D uncertain. CDR3 length: 13 amino acids. The germline V gene has CDR1 LGHDT and CDR2 YNNKEL (reference sequence). V lost 1 base, J lost 14 bases, and 15 bases lay in between. The CDR3 sequence is CASSQVGLGVKYF. DNA for the CDR3: TGTGCCAGCAGCCAAGTAGGATTAGGCGTGAAGTACTTC.

CDR3 protein: CSARPPRGSSEAFF. CDR3 in DNA: TGCAGTGCTAGACCCCCCCGAGGGAGTTCTGAAGCTTTCTTT. This rearrangement joins TRBV20-1 to TRBJ1-1; D not certain. The CDR3 is made up of 14 amino acids. The V gene lost 2 bases and the J gene lost 6 bases, with 16 bases spanning the gap. Germline V lookup: CDR1 DFQATT, CDR2 SNEGSKA (reference sequence).

This chain joins TRBV19 and TRBJ2-5; D tentatively reads TRBD1 or TRBD2 (6 bases each). Germline CDR1 and CDR2: LNHDA and SQIVND (reference sequence). There are 15 residues in the CDR3. Trimming removed 0 bases at V and 5 bases at J, with 13 bases between. The CDR3 nucleotides read TGTGCCAGTAGTATAGATCAGGGGACTGTGGAGACCCAGTACTTC. It translates to CASSIDQGTVETQYF.

The genes are TRBV20-1 and TRBJ1-5; tentatively, D is TRBD1 (6 bases). The germline V gene has CDR1 DFQATT and CDR2 SNEGSKA (reference sequence). Trimming took off 3 bases at V and 5 bases at J, with 20 bases between the two ends. The CDR3 is 16 amino acids. DNA for the CDR3: TGCAGTGCTAGCCGGGGGGCGCAAGGTGCCGATCAGCCCCAGCATTTT. It codes for CSASRGAQGADQPQHF.

This clonotype showed up just once. The chain employs TRBV11-2 and TRBJ2-7, with unresolved D. V was clipped by 2 bases and J by 4 bases, with 12 bases between them. This CDR3 has 14 amino acids. Germline CDR1 SGHAT, CDR2 FQNNGV. CDR3 nucleotides: TGTGCCAGCAGCTTAAATCCGACCCTTTACGAGCAGTACTTC. Protein product: CASSLNPTLYEQYF.

The chain is built from TRBV4-2 and TRBJ2-7; possible D gene TRBD1, 6 bases. There are 15 residues in the CDR3. Trimming shortened V by 2 bases and J by 7 bases, and 18 bases separated the two germline ends. CDR1 LGHNA and CDR2 YNFKEQ come from the germline V gene. The CDR3 DNA follows: TGTGCCAGCAGCCAATTGGACAGCCAGTCTCGGGAGCAGTACTTC. Residues: CASSQLDSQSREQYF.

The J gene is TRBJ2-7, the V gene TRBV27; 8 bases match TRBD1. Losses at the gene ends were 6 bases for V and 1 base for J; bases not matched to a gene: 11. Germline-derived CDR1 and CDR2 are MNHEY and SMNVEV (reference sequence). This CDR3 is built from 16 residues. The CDR3 is CASSPDRAPLSYEQYF. The DNA for the CDR3 is TGTGCCAGCAGCCCGGACAGGGCCCCTTTATCCTACGAGCAGTACTTC.